One and the same sample provided the 15 T cell receptor beta chains below, sequenced in a study of T-cell memory formation after mild COVID-19. TCRdb analysed the 5' RACE reads with MiXCR anew, one entry per CDR3 protein. Among around 80,000 distinct CDR3 sequences listed, roughly 12% were seen once. The sample consisted of PBMCs or a T cell subset sorted from them (not recorded which). All receptors derive from a young man who had mild COVID-19 (a few samples of this study predate the infection). Cell type and time point are not known.

This clonotype was counted between two and nine times. V and J are TRBV20-1 and TRBJ2-3; 7 nucleotides align to TRBD2. V dropped 0 bases and J dropped 2; count of bases not matched to a gene: 8. CDR1 and CDR2 from the germline V gene are DFQATT and SNEGSKA (reference sequence). CDR3 length equals 16 residues. The CDR3 reads CSARDLASGDTDTQYF. CDR3 DNA sequence: TGCAGTGCTAGAGATCTGGCTAGCGGAGACACAGATACGCAGTATTTT.

This sequence joins TRBV7-8 and TRBJ2-3; either TRBD1 or TRBD2 may fit D (5 bases each). V was cut by 5 bases and J by 15 bases, with 21 bases left in between. The CDR3 length is 13 residues. From germline, CDR1 is SGHVS and CDR2 FQNEAQ. The chain's CDR3 is CASSTRGTHVLYF. The CDR3 DNA is TGTGCCAGCAGCACCCGTGGGACCCATGTTCTATATTTT.

This clonotype appeared a few times. V usage is TRBV29-1 and J usage is TRBJ2-3; D call uncertain. CDR3 size: 16 residues. V gave up 4 bases and J gave up 0 bases, with 17 bases separating them. The germline V gene encodes CDR1 SQVTM and CDR2 ANQGSEA. The CDR3 DNA is TGCAGCGTTGTCGAGGTCGAGGCAGCGAGCACAGATACGCAGTATTTT. It is translated as CSVVEVEAASTDTQYF.

The rearrangement uses TRBV6-2 or TRBV6-3 and TRBJ2-1; a possible D gene is TRBD2 (6 bases). Germline CDR1 reads MNHEY; CDR2 reads SVGEGT. Trimming took off 6 bases at V and 6 bases at J, with 15 bases between the two ends. The CDR3 consists of 14 residues. CDR3 sequence (DNA): TGTGCCAGCAGCCTCTGGGCGGGGCCCAATGAGCAGTTCTTC. It translates to CASSLWAGPNEQFF.

This clonotype was seen a few times. CDR3 DNA sequence: TGTGCCAGCAGCCAACCGGTCGACACAGATACGCAGTATTTT. Encoded protein: CASSQPVDTDTQYF. The rearrangement links TRBV7-9 to TRBJ2-3; D unresolved. This CDR3 has 14 residues. V lost 5 bases and J 2 bases, leaving 11 bases between the germline ends. Looked up from germline, CDR1 is SEHNR and CDR2 is FQNEAQ (reference sequence). The entire variable domain, with the rest obtained from reference TRBV7-9 and TRBJ2-3, is as follows: DTGVSQNPRHKITKRGQNVTFRCDPISEHNRLYWYRQTLGQGPEFLTYFQNEAQLEKSRLLSDRFSAERPKGSFSTLEIQRTEQGDSAMYLCASSQPVDTDTQYFGPGTRLTVL.

This clonotype was observed a few times. The chain combines TRBV7-9 with TRBJ2-7; no definite D call. V lost 1 base to trimming and J lost 5 bases, with 6 bases between them. Germline loops: CDR1 SEHNR, CDR2 FQNEAQ (reference sequence). The CDR3 totals 12 residues. The CDR3 DNA reads TGTGCCAGCAGCTTAGAAAACAACGAGCAGTACGTC. Its translation: CASSLENNEQYV.

This clonotype was observed a few times. The chain has TRBV7-9 and TRBJ1-2; TRBD1 is a possible D gene (5 bases). Germline V gene lookup returns CDR1 SEHNR and CDR2 FQNEAQ (reference sequence). The CDR3 has 15 residues. Trimming shortened V by 6 bases and J by 4 bases, and 18 bases separated the two germline ends. This chain's CDR3 is CASSSGHAGGYGYTF. Written as DNA, the CDR3 is TGTGCCAGCAGTTCCGGGCACGCCGGGGGCTATGGCTACACCTTC. Combining the CDR3 with reference TRBV7-9 and TRBJ1-2 gives the whole variable domain DTGVSQNPRHKITKRGQNVTFRCDPISEHNRLYWYRQTLGQGPEFLTYFQNEAQLEKSRLLSDRFSAERPKGSFSTLEIQRTEQGDSAMYLCASSSGHAGGYGYTFGSGTRLTVV.

This rearrangement joins TRBV12-3 or TRBV12-4 to TRBJ2-7, with D possibly being TRBD2 (6 bases). Trimming shortened V by 3 bases and J by 2 bases, and 11 bases separated the two germline ends. This CDR3 is built from 14 residues. The CDR3 loop is CASSFGDFAYEQYF. CDR3 coding DNA: TGTGCCAGCAGTTTCGGGGACTTCGCCTACGAGCAGTACTTC.

This clonotype has only a few counts. The chain links TRBV4-1 to TRBJ1-1; D possibly corresponds to TRBD1 (5 bases). V was trimmed by 3 bases and J by 2 bases, leaving 10 bases between them. The CDR3 is 14 residues long. Germline lookup yields CDR1 MGHRA and CDR2 YSYEKL. The CDR3 region is CASSHTRVNTEAFF. The CDR3 bases are TGCGCCAGCAGCCACACCAGGGTTAACACTGAAGCTTTCTTT.

This clonotype came up a few times. The chain recombines TRBV5-1 with TRBJ2-5; D perhaps matches TRBD2 (5 bases). Germline loops: CDR1 SGHRS, CDR2 YFSETQ. The CDR3 totals 11 residues. V lost 6 bases and J lost 4, with 7 bases in between. For the CDR3, the DNA is TGCGCCAGCAAACGGGGAGAGACCCAGTACTTC. Amino acids: CASKRGETQYF.

This clonotype was seen a handful of times. The V and J genes are TRBV6-2 or TRBV6-3 and TRBJ2-1; a possible D gene is TRBD2 (7 bases). The germline V and J ends were trimmed by 0 bases and 8 bases, with 11 bases remaining between them. Germline V gene sequence: CDR1 MNHEY, CDR2 SVGEGT. The length of the CDR3 is 14 residues. CDR3 DNA sequence: TGTGCCAGCAGTTACTCGATCGGGGGGCATGAGCAGTTCTTC. As protein: CASSYSIGGHEQFF.

The chain recombines TRBV7-9 with TRBJ2-2; the D gene is possibly TRBD1 (5 bases). Deletions cut 6 bases from V and 6 bases from J, with 14 bases between. The CDR3 spans 14 residues. The germline V gene has CDR1 SEHNR and CDR2 FQNEAQ (reference sequence). The DNA of the CDR3 is TGTGCCAGCAGAGAGGCCACAGGCCCCGGGGAGCTGTTTTTT. As protein: CASREATGPGELFF.

The chain carries TRBV5-6 and TRBJ2-5, with 7 bases matching TRBD2. The CDR3 loop spans 14 amino acids. V trimming: 3 bases; J trimming: 5 bases; junction bases outside the gene matches: 7. The germline gives CDR1 SGHDT, CDR2 YYEEEE. The CDR3 protein is CASSSTTSRETQYF. DNA of the CDR3: TGTGCCAGCAGCTCCACGACTAGCCGGGAGACCCAGTACTTC. The whole variable domain, filled in from reference TRBV5-6 and TRBJ2-5, reads DAGVTQSPTHLIKTRGQQVTLRCSPKSGHDTVSWYQQALGQGPQFIFQYYEEEERQRGNFPDRFSGHQFPNYSSELNVNALLLGDSALYLCASSSTTSRETQYFGPGTRLLVL.

The sample holds many counts of this clonotype. This rearrangement joins TRBV29-1 to TRBJ2-5; 7 positions match TRBD2. Germline V gives CDR1 SQVTM, CDR2 ANQGSEA. The CDR3 extends over 12 amino acids. The trim removed 7 bases at V and 2 bases at J, leaving 4 bases unmatched. In DNA form, the CDR3 reads TGCAGCGGGGGGGGGTCACAAGAGACCCAGTACTTC. Residues: CSGGGSQETQYF.

The J gene is TRBJ2-5, the V gene TRBV11-2, with D possibly TRBD2 on 6 matching bases. Per the germline V gene, CDR1 is SGHAT and CDR2 is FQNNGV. V was pared by 4 bases and J by 1 base, with 22 bases between. The CDR3 extends over 18 amino acids. CDR3 sequence (DNA): TGTGCCAGCAGCTCCCTAGCGCAGGGCTTTGTGGGCCAAGAGACCCAGTACTTC. It translates to CASSSLAQGFVGQETQYF. Looking up the rest from reference TRBV11-2 and TRBJ2-5 gives the full variable domain: EAGVAQSPRYKIIEKRQSVAFWCNPISGHATLYWYQQILGQGPKLLIQFQNNGVVDDSQLPKDRFSAERLKGVDSTLKIQPAKLEDSAVYLCASSSLAQGFVGQETQYFGPGTRLLVL.